The T cell receptor (beta chain) described here comes from a study of T cells in Graves' hyperthyroidism and ophthalmopathy. Study conclusions and caveats: Most thyroid-expanded clonotypes above 0.001 were also found in blood.

The sample holds a few counts of this clonotype. Its antigen is currently unknown. Clinical symptoms, serum thyroxine, TRAb, thyroid ultrasound and orbital computed tomography informed diagnoses. Germline V lookup: CDR1 SGHTS, CDR2 YDEGEE. The CDR3 covers 15 residues. V shed 0 bases, J shed 2 bases, and the junction held 4 bases outside the gene matches. The investigators amplified TCR beta CDR3 regions from RNA transcripts. Primed by the HTBI set, a first-round RT-PCR was run on the TCR CDR3. TCRdb re-called the multiplex PCR reads with MiXCR, one entry per CDR3 protein. The sample contains about 600,000 distinct CDR3 sequences, approximately 15% of which appear only once.

The TCR comes from a woman between 18 and 29 years old with Graves' ophthalmopathy. The specimen was blood. The chain joins TRBV5-8 to TRBJ1-2; 7 bases fit TRBD1. CDR3 residues: CASSLVGTENYGYTF. CDR3 DNA: TGTGCCAGCAGCTTGGTTGGGACAGAAAACTATGGCTACACCTTC.